This T cell receptor beta chain was sequenced in a study of T cells in Graves' hyperthyroidism and ophthalmopathy. General study results and limits: In blood, most of the thyroid clonotypes expanded above 0.001 were also present.

There are many counts of this clonotype. Its antigen remains unidentified. The authors deemed Graves' hyperthyroidism stable absent ophthalmopathy progression within 18 months. There are 14 residues in the CDR3. Per the germline V gene, CDR1 is SGHAT and CDR2 is FQNNGV. V lost 5 bases to trimming and J lost 4 bases; unmatched junction nucleotides: 3. It was RNA transcripts that yielded the amplified TCR beta CDR3 regions. The TCR CDR3 was amplified in a first-round RT-PCR using the HTBI primer set. TCRdb re-called the multiplex PCR reads with MiXCR, one entry per CDR3 protein. The sample lists about 560,000 distinct CDR3 sequences, around 17% seen once, with around 18% in the top ten.

Sequencing used blood. The clonotype originates from a woman under 30 with Graves' hyperthyroidism. The gene calls are TRBV11-2 and TRBJ1-3; 9 bases align to TRBD1. As DNA, the CDR3 is TGTGCCAGCAGCCCGGGACAGGGCGGAAACACCATATATTTT. Translated: CASSPGQGGNTIYF.